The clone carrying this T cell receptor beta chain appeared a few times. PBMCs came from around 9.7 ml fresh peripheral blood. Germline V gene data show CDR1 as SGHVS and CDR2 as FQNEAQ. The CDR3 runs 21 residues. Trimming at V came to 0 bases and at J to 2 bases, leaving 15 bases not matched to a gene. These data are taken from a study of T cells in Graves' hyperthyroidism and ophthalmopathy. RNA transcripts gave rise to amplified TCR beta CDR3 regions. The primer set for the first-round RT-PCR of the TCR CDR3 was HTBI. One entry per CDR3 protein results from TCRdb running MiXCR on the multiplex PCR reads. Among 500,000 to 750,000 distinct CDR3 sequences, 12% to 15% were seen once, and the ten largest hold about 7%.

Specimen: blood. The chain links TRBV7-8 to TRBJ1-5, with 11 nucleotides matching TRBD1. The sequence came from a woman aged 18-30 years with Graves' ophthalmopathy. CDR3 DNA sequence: TGTGCCAGCAGCTTAGCCGTAATGCACTATTGGGACAGGGGGGGCAATCAGCCCCAGCATTTT. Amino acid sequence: CASSLAVMHYWDRGGNQPQHF.